This entry lists 10 T cell receptor beta chains sequenced from one sample in a study of post-analysis software for immune sequencing data. General study results and limits: Patients had higher frequencies than controls of five or six TRBV segments, including TRBV5-6, TRBV5-1 and TRBV20-1.

Researchers reported that TCR beta cDNA libraries carried unique molecular identifiers. TCRdb independently ran MiXCR on the PCR reads; one entry per CDR3 protein. The data show about 180,000 distinct CDR3 sequences, with around 30% seen just once and roughly 1.6% held by the top ten. Their target antigens are unknown. The sequenced sample was blood. These receptors were collected from a girl aged 5-17 years with multiple sclerosis.

The V gene is TRBV19, the J gene TRBJ1-1; a possible D gene is TRBD1 (5 bases). Germline-derived CDR1 and CDR2 are LNHDA and SQIVND (reference sequence). The CDR3 loop spans 14 amino acids. V dropped 6 bases and J dropped 2 bases, with 13 bases sitting between them. The CDR3 DNA reads as TGTGCCAGTAGCACCGGGACTAAAAACACTGAAGCTTTCTTT. It specifies CASSTGTKNTEAFF.

The V gene is TRBV4-1, the J gene TRBJ2-1; perhaps D is TRBD1 or TRBD2 (6 bases each). The CDR3 length is 15 residues. Germline V gene sequence: CDR1 MGHRA, CDR2 YSYEKL. Trimming cost V 2 bases and J 1 base, with 9 bases left between them. CDR3 nucleotides: TGCGCCAGCAGCCAAACGGGGGCTTCCTACAATGAGCAGTTCTTC. It specifies CASSQTGASYNEQFF.

This clonotype occurred many times. The V call is TRBV10-3, the J call TRBJ2-5; D is possibly TRBD2 (6 bases). V was cut by 3 bases and J by 1 base, with 15 bases left in between. The CDR3 loop spans 16 amino acids. In germline, CDR1 is ENHRY, CDR2 SYGVKD. The CDR3 DNA is TGTGCCATCAGTGAAGGTGGCGGAGGGGTCCAAGAGACCCAGTACTTC. It specifies CAISEGGGGVQETQYF.

The sample holds many counts of this clonotype. The V gene is TRBV20-1, the J gene TRBJ1-6; tentative D call: TRBD1 (6 bases). The CDR3 is 13 residues long. Per germline, CDR1 DFQATT and CDR2 SNEGSKA (reference sequence). V dropped 6 bases and J dropped 10 bases, with 16 bases sitting between them. The DNA of the CDR3 is TGCAGTGCGGCACAGGGATCCGACTCACCCCTCCACTTT. It codes for CSAAQGSDSPLHF.

In its sample, this clonotype was seen many times. This chain joins TRBV29-1 and TRBJ2-1; D is tentatively TRBD1 or TRBD2 (5 bases each). CDR3 length: 13 residues. Trimming cost V 7 bases and J 1 base, with 11 bases left between them. The germline V gene encodes CDR1 SQVTM and CDR2 ANQGSEA. The CDR3 loop is CSGGTGSYNEQFF. The CDR3 nucleotides are TGCAGCGGTGGGACGGGGTCCTACAATGAGCAGTTCTTC.

This chain connects TRBV5-1 to TRBJ1-2, with 7 bases fitting TRBD1. There are 15 residues in the CDR3. Germline trimming cut 4 bases from V and 4 bases from J; bases unmatched to any gene: 10. Germline V gene sequence: CDR1 SGHRS, CDR2 YFSETQ. Here the CDR3 reads CASSLDPGTAYGYTF. The CDR3 coding sequence is TGCGCCAGCAGCCTGGACCCCGGGACAGCCTATGGCTACACCTTC.

In its sample, this clonotype was seen a few times. J is TRBJ1-1 and V is TRBV29-1; D ambiguous. The CDR3 runs 11 residues. V lost 6 bases to trimming and J lost 10 bases, with 15 bases between them. In germline, CDR1 is SQVTM, CDR2 ANQGSEA. The CDR3 DNA follows: TGCAGCGTGTTACCGGGAGACGGAGCTTTCTTT. This sequence encodes CSVLPGDGAFF.

In this sample, this clonotype turned up many times. J is TRBJ2-7 and V is TRBV11-2; D gene ambiguous. V gave up 5 bases and J gave up 0 bases, with 20 bases separating them. Germline assignment: CDR1 SGHAT and CDR2 FQNNGV. The CDR3 has 17 residues. This CDR3 is CASSGQLWSKSSYEQYF. Written as DNA, the CDR3 is TGTGCCAGCAGCGGGCAACTCTGGAGCAAAAGCTCCTACGAGCAGTACTTC.

About this clonotype itself: This may stem from a read error, because a much larger clone lies one nucleotide away. The J gene is TRBJ2-1, the V gene TRBV12-3 or TRBV12-4; 10 bases line up with TRBD2. V dropped 6 bases and J dropped 13; count of bases not matched to a gene: 12. This CDR3 has 14 residues. CDR3 protein: CASRLSSGSQTQFF. The CDR3 nucleotides are TGTGCCAGCAGGCTGTCTAGCGGGAGTCAGACCCAGTTCTTC.

The chain couples TRBV5-1 to TRBJ2-5, with 7 bases aligning to TRBD1. After removal of 5 bases from V and 11 bases from J, the junction contained 6 bases not matched to a gene. Germline V gene sequence: CDR1 SGHRS, CDR2 YFSETQ. The CDR3 contains 11 residues. The CDR3 spells CASRRQGEQYF. The CDR3 DNA is TGCGCCAGCAGGCGTCAGGGGGAGCAGTACTTC.